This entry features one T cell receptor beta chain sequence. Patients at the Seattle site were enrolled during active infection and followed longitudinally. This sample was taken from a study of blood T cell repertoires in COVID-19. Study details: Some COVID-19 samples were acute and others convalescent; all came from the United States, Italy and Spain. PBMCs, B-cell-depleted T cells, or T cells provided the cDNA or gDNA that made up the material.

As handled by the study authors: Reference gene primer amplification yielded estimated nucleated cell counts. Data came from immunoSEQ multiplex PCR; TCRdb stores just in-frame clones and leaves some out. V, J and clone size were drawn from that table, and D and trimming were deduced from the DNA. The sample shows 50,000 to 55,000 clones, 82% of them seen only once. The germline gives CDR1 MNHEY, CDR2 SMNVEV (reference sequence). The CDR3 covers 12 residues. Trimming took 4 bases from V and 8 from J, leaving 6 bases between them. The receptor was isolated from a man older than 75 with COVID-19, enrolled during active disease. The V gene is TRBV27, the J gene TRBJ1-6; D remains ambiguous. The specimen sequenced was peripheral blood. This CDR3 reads CASSYTDSPLHF. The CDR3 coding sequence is TGTGCCAGCAGTTATACGGATTCACCCCTCCACTTT.